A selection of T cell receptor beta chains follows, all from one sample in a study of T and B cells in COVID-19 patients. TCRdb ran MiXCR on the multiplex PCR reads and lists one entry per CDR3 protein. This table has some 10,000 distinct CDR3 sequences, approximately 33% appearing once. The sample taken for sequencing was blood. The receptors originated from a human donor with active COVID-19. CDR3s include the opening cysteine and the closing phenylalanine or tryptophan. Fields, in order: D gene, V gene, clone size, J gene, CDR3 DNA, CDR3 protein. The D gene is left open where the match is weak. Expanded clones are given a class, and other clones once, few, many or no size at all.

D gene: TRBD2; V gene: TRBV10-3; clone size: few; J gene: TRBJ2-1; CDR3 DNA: TGTGCCATCAGTGGAACGGGGGGGGGAAATGAGCAGTTCTTC; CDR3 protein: CAISGTGGGNEQFF
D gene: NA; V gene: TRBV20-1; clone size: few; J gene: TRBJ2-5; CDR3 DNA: TGCAGTGCTCCCCGGGACGAGCAAGAGACCCAGTACTTC; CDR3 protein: CSAPRDEQETQYF
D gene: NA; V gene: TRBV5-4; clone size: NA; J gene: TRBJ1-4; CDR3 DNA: TGTGCCAGCAGCTTGAAAACAGCAACTAATGAAAAACTGTTTTTT; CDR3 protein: CASSLKTATNEKLFF
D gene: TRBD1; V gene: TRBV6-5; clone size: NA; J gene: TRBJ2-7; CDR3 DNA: TGTGCCAGCAGTCTCCGGGACAGCTCCTACGAGCAGTACTTC; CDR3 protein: CASSLRDSSYEQYF
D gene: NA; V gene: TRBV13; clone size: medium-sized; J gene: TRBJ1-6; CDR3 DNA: TGTGCCAGCAAGGTCAGCTCCTATAATTCACCCCTCCACTTT; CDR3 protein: CASKVSSYNSPLHF
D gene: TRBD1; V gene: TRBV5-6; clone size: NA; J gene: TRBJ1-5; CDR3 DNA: TGTGCCAGCAGCATGACAGGGGGCTGGGATCAGCCCCAGCATTTT; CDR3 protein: CASSMTGGWDQPQHF
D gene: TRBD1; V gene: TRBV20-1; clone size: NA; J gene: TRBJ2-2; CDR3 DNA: TGCAGTGCTAGAGCTCCCGGGACAGACACCGGGGAGCTGTTTTTT; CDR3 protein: CSARAPGTDTGELFF
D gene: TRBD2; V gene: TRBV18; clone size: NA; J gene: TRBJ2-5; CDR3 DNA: TGTGTCAGCTCACCACCGGATCTAGCGGGGGCACGGTACTTC; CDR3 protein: CVSSPPDLAGARYF
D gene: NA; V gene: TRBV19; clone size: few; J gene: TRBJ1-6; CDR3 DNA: TGTGCCAGTAGTAGCCGGACAGCAAATAATTCACCCCTCCACTTT; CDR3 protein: CASSSRTANNSPLHF
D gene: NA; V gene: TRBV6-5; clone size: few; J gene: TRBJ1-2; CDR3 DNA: TGTGCCAGCAGTGGCTCACGGTATGGCTACACCTTC; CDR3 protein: CASSGSRYGYTF
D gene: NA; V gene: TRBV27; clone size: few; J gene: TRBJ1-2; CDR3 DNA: TGTGCCAGCAGTCAAACAGGGAGCTATGGCTACACCTTC; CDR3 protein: CASSQTGSYGYTF
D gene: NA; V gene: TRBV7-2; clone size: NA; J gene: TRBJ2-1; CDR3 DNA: TGTGCCAGCAGCCTGGGGGCAGGAAGCAATGAGCAGTTCTTC; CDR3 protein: CASSLGAGSNEQFF
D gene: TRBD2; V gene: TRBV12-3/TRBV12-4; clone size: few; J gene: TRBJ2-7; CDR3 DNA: TGTGCCAGCAGTCCCGCCGCGGGGGGCGGGTACGAGCAGTACTTC; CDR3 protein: CASSPAAGGGYEQYF
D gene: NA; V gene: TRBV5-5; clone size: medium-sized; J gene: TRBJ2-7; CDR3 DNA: TGTGCCAGCAGCTTGGGAGCCCCCTCCTACGAGCAGTACTTC; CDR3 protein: CASSLGAPSYEQYF
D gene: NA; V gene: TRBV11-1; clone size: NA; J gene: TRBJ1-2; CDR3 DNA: TGTGCCAGCAGCTTTGCCAGTAGTAGCTATGGCTACACCTTC; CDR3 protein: CASSFASSSYGYTF
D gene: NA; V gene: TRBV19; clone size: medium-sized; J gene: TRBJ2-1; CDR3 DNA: TGTGCCAGTAGTACCTTAACGGGGCGGAGCTCCTACAATGAGCAGTTCTTC; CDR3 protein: CASSTLTGRSSYNEQFF
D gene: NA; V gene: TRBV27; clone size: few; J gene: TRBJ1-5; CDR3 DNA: TGTGCCAGCAGCACCAGGTTTCAAGGGGAGCCCCAGCATTTT; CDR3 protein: CASSTRFQGEPQHF
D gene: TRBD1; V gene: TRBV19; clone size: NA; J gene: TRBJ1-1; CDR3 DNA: TGTGCCAGTCGTAATAGGGGGCTGTCTATGAACACTGAAGCTTTCTTT; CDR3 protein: CASRNRGLSMNTEAFF
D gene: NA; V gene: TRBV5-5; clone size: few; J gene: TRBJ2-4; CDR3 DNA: TGTGCCAGCAGCCTCGACGTATCACGGCAGGGGGGCATTCAGTACTTC; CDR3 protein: CASSLDVSRQGGIQYF
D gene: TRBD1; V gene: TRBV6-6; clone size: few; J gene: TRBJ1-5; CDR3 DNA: TGTGCCAGCCAAGACAGGGACTTATATAGCAATCAGCCCCAGCATTTT; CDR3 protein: CASQDRDLYSNQPQHF
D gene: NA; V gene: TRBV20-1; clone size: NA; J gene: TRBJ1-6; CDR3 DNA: TGCAGTGCTAGAGTCGGCGCCCCGAGCTCCTATAATTCACCCCTCCACTTT; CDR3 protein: CSARVGAPSSYNSPLHF
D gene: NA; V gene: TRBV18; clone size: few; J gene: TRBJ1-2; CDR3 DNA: TGTGCCAGCTCACCTAACAGGGACTATGGCTACACCTTC; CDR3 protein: CASSPNRDYGYTF
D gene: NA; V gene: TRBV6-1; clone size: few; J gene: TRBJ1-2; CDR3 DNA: TGTGCCAGCAGTGGGTTCTATGGCTACACCTTC; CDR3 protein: CASSGFYGYTF
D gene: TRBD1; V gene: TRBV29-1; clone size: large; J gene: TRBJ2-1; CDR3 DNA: TGCAGCGTCCGGGACAGGGGGGCAAATGAGCAGTTCTTC; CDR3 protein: CSVRDRGANEQFF
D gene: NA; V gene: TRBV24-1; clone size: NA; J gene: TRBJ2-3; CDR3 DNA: TGTGCCACCAGTGTGGGCGGGGGCACAGATACGCAGTATTTT; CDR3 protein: CATSVGGGTDTQYF
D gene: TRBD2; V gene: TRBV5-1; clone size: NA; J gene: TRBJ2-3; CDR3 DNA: TGCGCCAGCAGCTTGGTGACTAGCGGGGGTGGGACAGATACGCAGTATTTT; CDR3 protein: CASSLVTSGGGTDTQYF
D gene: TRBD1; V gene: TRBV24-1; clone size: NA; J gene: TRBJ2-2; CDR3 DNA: TGTGCCACCAGTGGGACAGGGACCACCGGGGAGCTGTTTTTT; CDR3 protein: CATSGTGTTGELFF
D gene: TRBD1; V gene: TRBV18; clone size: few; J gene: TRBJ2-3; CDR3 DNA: TGTGCCAGCTCACCACCGGGTCAGGGGGCTGGCACAGATACGCAGTATTTT; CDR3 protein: CASSPPGQGAGTDTQYF
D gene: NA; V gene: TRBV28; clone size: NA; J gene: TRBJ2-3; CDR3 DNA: TGTGCCAGCAGTAGAGCCGTGAGCACAGATACGCAGTATTTT; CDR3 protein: CASSRAVSTDTQYF
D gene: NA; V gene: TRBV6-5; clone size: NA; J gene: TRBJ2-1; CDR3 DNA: TGTGCCAGCAGTTTCTTAGGGAGCTCCTACAATGAGCAGTTCTTC; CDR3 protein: CASSFLGSSYNEQFF
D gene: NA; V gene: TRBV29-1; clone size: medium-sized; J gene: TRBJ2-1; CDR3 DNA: TGCAGCGTTGAAGATCTGGGTAGTCCCTACAATGAGCAGTTCTTC; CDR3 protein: CSVEDLGSPYNEQFF
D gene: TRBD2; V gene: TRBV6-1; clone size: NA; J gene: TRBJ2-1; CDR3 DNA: TGTGCCAGCACCAGAGGACTAGCGGGAAACACATACAATGAGCAGTTCTTC; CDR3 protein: CASTRGLAGNTYNEQFF
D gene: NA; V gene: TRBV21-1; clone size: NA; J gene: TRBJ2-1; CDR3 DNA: TGTGCCAGCAGCAAATTCGGGGGGGTAGGGCAGTACGAGCAGTTCTTC; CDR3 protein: CASSKFGGVGQYEQFF
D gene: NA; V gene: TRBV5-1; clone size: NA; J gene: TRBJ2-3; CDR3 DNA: TGTGCCAGCAGCTTAGGGGGCGGGATAACTAGCACAGATACGCAGTATTTT; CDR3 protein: CASSLGGGITSTDTQYF
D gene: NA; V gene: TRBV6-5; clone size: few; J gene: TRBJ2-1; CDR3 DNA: TGTGCCAGCAGTTACTCGGGCGGGACTGATTCCTACAATGAGCAGTTCTTC; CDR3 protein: CASSYSGGTDSYNEQFF
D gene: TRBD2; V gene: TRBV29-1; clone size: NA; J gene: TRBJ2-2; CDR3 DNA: TGCAGCGTCGTCGGGACTAGCGGGAGTACCGGGGAGCTGTTTTTT; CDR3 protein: CSVVGTSGSTGELFF
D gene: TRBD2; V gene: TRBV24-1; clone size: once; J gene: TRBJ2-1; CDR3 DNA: TGTGCCACCAGGGGGACTAGCGGGGATGAGCAGTTCTTC; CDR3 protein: CATRGTSGDEQFF
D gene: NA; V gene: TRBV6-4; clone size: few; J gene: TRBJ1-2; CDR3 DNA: TGTGCCAGCAGTGAGGTGGCAGGGTATAACTATGGCTACACCTTC; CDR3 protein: CASSEVAGYNYGYTF
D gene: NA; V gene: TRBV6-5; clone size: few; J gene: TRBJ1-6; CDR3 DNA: TGTGCCAGCAGTTACTCGAGAGTCGGGGGTAATTCACCCCTCCACTTT; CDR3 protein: CASSYSRVGGNSPLHF